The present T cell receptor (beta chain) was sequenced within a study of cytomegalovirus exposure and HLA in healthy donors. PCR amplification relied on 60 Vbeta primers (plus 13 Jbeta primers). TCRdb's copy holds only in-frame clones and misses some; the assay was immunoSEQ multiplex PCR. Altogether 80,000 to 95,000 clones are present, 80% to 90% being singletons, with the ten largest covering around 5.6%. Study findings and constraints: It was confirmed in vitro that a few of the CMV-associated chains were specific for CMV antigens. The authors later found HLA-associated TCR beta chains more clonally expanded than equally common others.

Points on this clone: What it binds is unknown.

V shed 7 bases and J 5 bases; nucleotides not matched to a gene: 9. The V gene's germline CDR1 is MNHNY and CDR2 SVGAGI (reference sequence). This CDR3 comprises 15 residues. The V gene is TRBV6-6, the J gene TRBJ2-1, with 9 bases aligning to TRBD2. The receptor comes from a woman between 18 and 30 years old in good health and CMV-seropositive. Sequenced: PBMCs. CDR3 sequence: CASTTSGYKDNEQFF. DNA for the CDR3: TGTGCCAGCACCACTAGCGGGTACAAGGACAATGAGCAGTTCTTC.